Listed below are T cell receptor beta chains from one sample, sequenced in a study of T cell repertoires in cytomegalovirus infection. The antigens for these receptors are not known. One entry per CDR3 protein, called by TCRdb with MiXCR from the reads. The sample has about 400,000 distinct CDR3 sequences, about 32% seen once. Sequencing used cultured PBMCs, obtained from culture after CMV antigen stimulation. The receptors were sampled from a human donor in good health (CMV status not recorded). Some clones in this sample may be carry-over from other donors' samples. CDR3s include the opening cysteine and the closing phenylalanine or tryptophan. The order of the fields is clone size, J gene, V gene, D gene, CDR3 DNA, CDR3 protein. D genes are given only for firm matches. A row's size may be missing; if present it is once, few, many or a size class.

clone_size: few; j_call: TRBJ1-2; v_call: TRBV28; d_call: TRBD1; cdr3_nt: TGTGCCAGCAGTTCTTACCATCGTTTTACAGGGGGCGAGGGGTATGGCTACACCTTC; cdr3_aa: CASSSYHRFTGGEGYGYTF
clone_size: -; j_call: TRBJ1-6; v_call: TRBV6-2/TRBV6-3; d_call: TRBD1; cdr3_nt: TGTGCCAGCAGTTCTGGGAACAGGGGTGATTCACCCCTCCACTTT; cdr3_aa: CASSSGNRGDSPLHF
clone_size: -; j_call: TRBJ2-5; v_call: TRBV5-6; d_call: -; cdr3_nt: TGTGCCAGCAGCCCATCGTGGGGGGACATTAAAAGAGAGACCCAGTACTTC; cdr3_aa: CASSPSWGDIKRETQYF
clone_size: -; j_call: TRBJ2-1; v_call: TRBV12-3/TRBV12-4; d_call: -; cdr3_nt: TGTGCCAGCAGACCGACAGAGAATGAGCAGTTCTTC; cdr3_aa: CASRPTENEQFF
clone_size: -; j_call: TRBJ2-1; v_call: TRBV4-3; d_call: TRBD1; cdr3_nt: TGCGCCAGCAGCCAAGCGGGACAGGGGTACAATGAGCAGTTCTTC; cdr3_aa: CASSQAGQGYNEQFF
clone_size: -; j_call: TRBJ2-4; v_call: TRBV7-2; d_call: TRBD1; cdr3_nt: TGTGCCAGCAGCTTTGGTTCAGGACAGGGGTTTGACATTCAGTACTTC; cdr3_aa: CASSFGSGQGFDIQYF
clone_size: -; j_call: TRBJ2-1; v_call: TRBV10-1; d_call: -; cdr3_nt: TGCGCCAGCAGTGCTGGACAGATCAATGAGCAGTTCTTC; cdr3_aa: CASSAGQINEQFF
clone_size: few; j_call: TRBJ2-7; v_call: TRBV27; d_call: -; cdr3_nt: TGTGCCAGCAGTTTAAGTAGCGTCAGGGAGCAGTACTTC; cdr3_aa: CASSLSSVREQYF
clone_size: few; j_call: TRBJ2-7; v_call: TRBV7-2; d_call: TRBD2; cdr3_nt: TGTGCCAGCAGCTGGCTGAAAAGCCTGGCGGTAGCGGGCTTAGCCTACGAGCAGTACTTC; cdr3_aa: CASSWLKSLAVAGLAYEQYF
clone_size: many; j_call: TRBJ2-1; v_call: TRBV7-8; d_call: TRBD1; cdr3_nt: TGTGCCAGCAGCTTTTGGACAGGGGGGTCCAATGAGCAGTTCTTC; cdr3_aa: CASSFWTGGSNEQFF
clone_size: -; j_call: TRBJ2-3; v_call: TRBV29-1; d_call: -; cdr3_nt: TGCAGCGTTGAACAGGGGAACACAGATACGCAGTATTTT; cdr3_aa: CSVEQGNTDTQYF